Listed here are 9 T cell receptor beta chains from one sample, sequenced in a study of blood T cell repertoires in COVID-19. The table came from immunoSEQ multiplex PCR; TCRdb's copy has only in-frame clones and leaves some out. The data contain 150,000 to 200,000 clones, about 87% of them singletons. The sequencing sample was made of peripheral blood. The receptor source for this set is a man aged 60 to 69 with acute or convalescent COVID-19.

This chain joins TRBV2 and TRBJ1-4; no definite D call. This CDR3 is built from 11 residues. V shed 2 bases and J shed 12 bases, with 7 bases lying between them. The germline V gene encodes CDR1 SNHLY and CDR2 FYNNEI. The CDR3 sequence is CASSEKGELFF. The CDR3 nucleotides read TGTGCCAGCAGTGAAAAGGGAGAACTGTTTTTT.

In DNA, the CDR3 is TGTGCCAGCGAGGGCAGGGGGCTAGACTATGGCTACACCTTC. Residues: CASEGRGLDYGYTF. The chain is built from TRBV6-5 and TRBJ1-2; 8 positions match TRBD1. Germline V CDR1 and CDR2: MNHEY, SVGAGI. The V segment lost 8 bases and the J segment 3 bases; nucleotides outside the gene matches: 8. The CDR3 contains 14 residues.

In its sample, this clone was seen once. This chain links TRBV5-1 with TRBJ1-4; D possibly corresponds to TRBD1 (6 bases). Trimming stripped 0 bases from V and 3 bases from J, with 15 bases between. Germline V lookup: CDR1 SGHRS, CDR2 YFSETQ. The CDR3 is 17 amino acids. The CDR3 spells CASSLGLRGIPNEKLFF. The CDR3 region has the DNA TGCGCCAGCAGCTTGGGGTTGAGGGGGATACCTAATGAAAAACTGTTTTTT.

The gene calls are TRBV6-6 and TRBJ2-3, with D tentatively TRBD1 (6 bases). V shed 7 bases and J shed 2 bases, with 13 bases lying between them. The CDR3 covers 14 residues. Germline CDR1 reads MNHNY; CDR2 reads SVGAGI (reference sequence). The chain's CDR3 is CASTPRTATDTQYF. Written as DNA, the CDR3 is TGTGCCAGCACCCCCCGGACAGCCACAGATACGCAGTATTTT.

The V and J genes are TRBV24-1 and TRBJ2-2, with D maybe TRBD1 (5 bases). Germline CDR1 KGHDR, CDR2 SFDVKD. The V and J ends lost 2 bases and 6 bases respectively, with 9 bases between them. The CDR3 extends over 14 amino acids. DNA for the CDR3: TGTGCCACCAGTGATTCAGGGAATCCCGGGGAGCTGTTTTTT. It specifies CATSDSGNPGELFF.

The V and J genes are TRBV10-1 and TRBJ1-1; 9 bases align to TRBD1. The J segment lost 6 bases and the V segment lost 4 bases, leaving 6 bases of the junction unmatched. The CDR3 sequence is 14 residues long. The germline V gene has CDR1 WNHNN and CDR2 SYGVQD (reference sequence). The CDR3 nucleotides are TGCGCCAGCAGTGCGGACAGGGGCGTGTCTGAAGCTTTCTTT. Amino acid sequence: CASSADRGVSEAFF.

The CDR3 coding sequence is TGTGCCAGCAGCCCAGAAGGACAGGGCACCTACAATGAGCAGTTCTTC. Amino acid sequence: CASSPEGQGTYNEQFF. The J gene is TRBJ2-1, the V gene TRBV7-6; 8 nucleotides match TRBD1. The trim removed 5 bases at V and 2 bases at J, leaving 8 bases unmatched. CDR3 size: 16 residues. Germline assignment: CDR1 SGHVS and CDR2 FNYEAQ.

This clone was seen a few times. The chain is built from TRBV14 and TRBJ2-2, with a possible D match to TRBD2 (5 bases). The CDR3 runs to 16 residues. CDR1 is SGHDN, CDR2 FVKESK, per germline. V lost 1 base and J 5 bases, leaving 14 bases between the germline ends. The CDR3 coding sequence is TGTGCCAGCAGCCAAGGGGAGCGTCGGATTACCGGGGAGCTGTTTTTT. Its translation is CASSQGERRITGELFF.

The chain joins TRBV5-5 to TRBJ1-2; D unresolved. Germline assignment: CDR1 SGHKS and CDR2 YYEKEE (reference sequence). Trimming removed 4 bases at V and 4 bases at J, with 14 bases between. This CDR3 has 14 residues. The CDR3 sequence: CASSPTGLSYGYTF. The CDR3 bases are TGTGCCAGCAGCCCAACCGGACTAAGCTATGGCTACACCTTC. Complete variable domain (other parts from reference TRBV5-5 and TRBJ1-2): DAGVTQSPTHLIKTRGQQVTLRCSPISGHKSVSWYQQVLGQGPQFIFQYYEKEERGRGNFPDRFSARQFPNYSSELNVNALLLGDSALYLCASSPTGLSYGYTFGSGTRLTVV.